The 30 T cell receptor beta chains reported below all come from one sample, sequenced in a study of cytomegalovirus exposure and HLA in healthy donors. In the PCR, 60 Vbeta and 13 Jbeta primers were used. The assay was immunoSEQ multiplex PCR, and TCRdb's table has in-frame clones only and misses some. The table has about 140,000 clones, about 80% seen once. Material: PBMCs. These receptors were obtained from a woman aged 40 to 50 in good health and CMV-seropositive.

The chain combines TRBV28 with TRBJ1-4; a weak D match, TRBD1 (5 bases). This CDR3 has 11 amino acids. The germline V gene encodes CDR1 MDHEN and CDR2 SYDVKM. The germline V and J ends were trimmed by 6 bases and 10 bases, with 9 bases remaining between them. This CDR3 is CASRGQGKLFF. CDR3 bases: TGTGCCAGCAGGGGGCAAGGAAAACTGTTTTTT.

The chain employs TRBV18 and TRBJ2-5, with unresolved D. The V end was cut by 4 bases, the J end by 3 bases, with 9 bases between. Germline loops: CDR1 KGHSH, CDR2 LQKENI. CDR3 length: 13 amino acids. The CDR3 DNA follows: TGTGCCAGCTCACTCTCACTTAAAGAGACCCAGTACTTC. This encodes CASSLSLKETQYF.

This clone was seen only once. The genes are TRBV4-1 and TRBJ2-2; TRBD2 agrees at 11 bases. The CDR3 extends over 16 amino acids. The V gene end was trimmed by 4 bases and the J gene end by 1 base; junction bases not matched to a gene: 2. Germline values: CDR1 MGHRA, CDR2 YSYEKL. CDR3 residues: CASSRGLAENTGELFF. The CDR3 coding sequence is TGCGCCAGCAGCCGGGGACTAGCGGAGAACACCGGGGAGCTGTTTTTT.

CDR3 region: CASSPPSGGANEQFF. DNA for the CDR3: TGTGCCAGCTCACCCCCTTCCGGGGGGGCCAATGAGCAGTTCTTC. V and J are TRBV4-2 and TRBJ2-1; 8 positions agree with TRBD2. The CDR3 has 15 residues. CDR1 is LGHNA and CDR2 is YNFKEQ in the germline V gene. The V gene end was trimmed by 8 bases and the J gene end by 6 bases; junction bases not matched to a gene: 12.

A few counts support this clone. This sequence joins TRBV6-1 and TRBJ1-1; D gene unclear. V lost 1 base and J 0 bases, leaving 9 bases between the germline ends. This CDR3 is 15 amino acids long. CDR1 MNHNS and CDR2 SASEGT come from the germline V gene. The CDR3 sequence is CASSEERTVNTEAFF. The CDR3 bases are TGTGCCAGCAGTGAAGAGCGGACGGTGAACACTGAAGCTTTCTTT.

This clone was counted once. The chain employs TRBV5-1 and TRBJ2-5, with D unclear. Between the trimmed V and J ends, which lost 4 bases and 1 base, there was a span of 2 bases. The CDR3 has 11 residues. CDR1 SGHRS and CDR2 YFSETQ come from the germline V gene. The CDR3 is CASSLQETQYF. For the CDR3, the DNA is TGCGCCAGCAGCCTCCAAGAGACCCAGTACTTC.

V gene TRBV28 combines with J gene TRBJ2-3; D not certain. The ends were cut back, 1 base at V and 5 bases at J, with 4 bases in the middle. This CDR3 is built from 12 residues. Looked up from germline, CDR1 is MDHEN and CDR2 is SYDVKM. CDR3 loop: CASSLSGDTQYF. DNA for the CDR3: TGTGCCAGCAGTTTATCGGGAGATACGCAGTATTTT. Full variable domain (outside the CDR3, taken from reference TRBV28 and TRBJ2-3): DVKVTQSSRYLVKRTGEKVFLECVQDMDHENMFWYRQDPGLGLRLIYFSYDVKMKEKGDIPEGYSVSREKKERFSLILESASTNQTSMYLCASSLSGDTQYFGPGTRLTVL.

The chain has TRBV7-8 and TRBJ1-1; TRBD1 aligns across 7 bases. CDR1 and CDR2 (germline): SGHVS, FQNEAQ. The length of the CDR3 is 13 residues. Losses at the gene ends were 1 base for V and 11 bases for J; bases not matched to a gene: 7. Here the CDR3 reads CASSLGQGRGAFF. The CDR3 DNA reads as TGTGCCAGCAGCTTAGGACAGGGCCGGGGTGCTTTCTTT.

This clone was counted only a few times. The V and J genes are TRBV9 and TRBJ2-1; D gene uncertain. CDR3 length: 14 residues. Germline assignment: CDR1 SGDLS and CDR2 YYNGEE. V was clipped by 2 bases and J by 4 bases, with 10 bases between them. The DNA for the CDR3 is TGTGCCAGCAGCGTCTCGAGTGGTTACAATGAGCAGTTCTTC. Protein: CASSVSSGYNEQFF.

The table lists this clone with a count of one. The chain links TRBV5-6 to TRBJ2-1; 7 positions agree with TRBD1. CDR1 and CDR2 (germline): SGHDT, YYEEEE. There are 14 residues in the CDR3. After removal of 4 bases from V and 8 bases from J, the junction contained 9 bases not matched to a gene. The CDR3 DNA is TGTGCCAGCAGCAGGGGGCAGGGGAAGGATGAGCAGTTCTTC. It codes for CASSRGQGKDEQFF. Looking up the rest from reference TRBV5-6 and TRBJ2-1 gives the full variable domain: DAGVTQSPTHLIKTRGQQVTLRCSPKSGHDTVSWYQQALGQGPQFIFQYYEEEERQRGNFPDRFSGHQFPNYSSELNVNALLLGDSALYLCASSRGQGKDEQFFGPGTRLTVL.

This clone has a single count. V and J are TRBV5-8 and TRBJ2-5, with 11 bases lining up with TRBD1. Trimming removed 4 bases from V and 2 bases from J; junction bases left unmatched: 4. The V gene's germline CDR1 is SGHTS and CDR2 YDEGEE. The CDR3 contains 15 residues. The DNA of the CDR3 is TGTGCCAGCAGCCTGGACAGGGGGCTACAAGAGACCCAGTACTTC. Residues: CASSLDRGLQETQYF.

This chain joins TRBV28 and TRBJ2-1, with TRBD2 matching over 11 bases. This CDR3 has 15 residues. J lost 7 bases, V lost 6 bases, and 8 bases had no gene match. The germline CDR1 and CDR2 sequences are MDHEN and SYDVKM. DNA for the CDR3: TGTGCCAGCAGATCTTTAGCGGGAGGGTGGAATGAGCAGTTCTTC. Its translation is CASRSLAGGWNEQFF.

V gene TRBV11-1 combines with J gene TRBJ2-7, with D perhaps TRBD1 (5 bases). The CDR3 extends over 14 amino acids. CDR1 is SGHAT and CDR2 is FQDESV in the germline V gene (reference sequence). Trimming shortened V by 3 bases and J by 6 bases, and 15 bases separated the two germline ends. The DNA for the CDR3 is TGTGCCAGCAGCTTTCTGGGGCGTGAGATCGAGCAGTACTTC. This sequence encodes CASSFLGREIEQYF.

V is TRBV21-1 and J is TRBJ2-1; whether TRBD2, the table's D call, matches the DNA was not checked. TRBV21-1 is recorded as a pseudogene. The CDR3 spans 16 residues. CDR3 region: CASSKVRTSGDNEQFF. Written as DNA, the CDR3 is TGTGCCAGCAGCAAAGTTCGGACTAGCGGAGACAATGAGCAGTTCTTC.

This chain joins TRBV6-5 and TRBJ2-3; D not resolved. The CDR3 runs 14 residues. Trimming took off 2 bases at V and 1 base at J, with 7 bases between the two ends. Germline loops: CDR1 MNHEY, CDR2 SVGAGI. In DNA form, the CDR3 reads TGTGCCAGCAGTTACATCTCTCGCACAGATACGCAGTATTTT. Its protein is CASSYISRTDTQYF.

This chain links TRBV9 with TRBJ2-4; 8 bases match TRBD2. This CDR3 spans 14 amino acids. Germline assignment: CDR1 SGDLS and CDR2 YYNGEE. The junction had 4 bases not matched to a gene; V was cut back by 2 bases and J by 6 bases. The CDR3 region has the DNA TGTGCCAGCAGCGTCGGGGGGGTTGGAAACATTCAGTACTTC. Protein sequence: CASSVGGVGNIQYF.

CDR3 in amino acids: CASSLVRLAGGSYNEQFF. In nucleotides, the CDR3 is TGTGCCAGCAGCTTAGTCCGGCTAGCGGGAGGCTCCTACAATGAGCAGTTCTTC. This chain links TRBV7-9 with TRBJ2-1; 11 bases agree with TRBD2. The CDR3 is 18 amino acids. After removal of 1 base from V and 0 bases from J, the junction contained 5 bases not matched to a gene. The germline V gene encodes CDR1 SEHNR and CDR2 FQNEAQ (reference sequence). Full variable domain (outside the CDR3, taken from reference TRBV7-9 and TRBJ2-1): DTGVSQNPRHKITKRGQNVTFRCDPISEHNRLYWYRQTLGQGPEFLTYFQNEAQLEKSRLLSDRFSAERPKGSFSTLEIQRTEQGDSAMYLCASSLVRLAGGSYNEQFFGPGTRLTVL.

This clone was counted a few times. The CDR3 nucleotides read TGTGCCAGCAGTGGACAGAGGACCGGGGAGCTGTTTTTT. Translation: CASSGQRTGELFF. The V and J genes are TRBV28 and TRBJ2-2; TRBD1 might be the D (6 bases). Germline V lookup: CDR1 MDHEN, CDR2 SYDVKM. Trimming pared 5 bases from V and 5 bases from J, leaving 9 bases between. CDR3 size: 13 residues.

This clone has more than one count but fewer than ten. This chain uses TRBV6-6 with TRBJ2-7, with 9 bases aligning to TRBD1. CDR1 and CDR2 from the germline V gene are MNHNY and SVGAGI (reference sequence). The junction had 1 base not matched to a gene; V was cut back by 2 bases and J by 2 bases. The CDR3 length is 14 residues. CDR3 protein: CASSYGTGPYEQYF. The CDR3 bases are TGTGCCAGCAGTTACGGGACAGGGCCCTACGAGCAGTACTTC.

DNA for the CDR3: TGTGCCAGCAGCTTAGTTGTAAGCGATGAGCAGTTCTTC. This sequence encodes CASSLVVSDEQFF. The V gene is TRBV7-2, the J gene TRBJ2-1; no definite D call. Germline V gene sequence: CDR1 SGHTA, CDR2 FQGNSA. The ends were cut back, 1 base at V and 8 bases at J, with 9 bases in the middle. The CDR3 totals 13 residues.

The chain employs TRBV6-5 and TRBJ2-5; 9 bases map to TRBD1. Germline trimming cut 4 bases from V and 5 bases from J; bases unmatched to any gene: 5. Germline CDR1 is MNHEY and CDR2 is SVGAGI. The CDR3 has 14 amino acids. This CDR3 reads CASSSYRGRETQYF. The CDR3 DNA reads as TGTGCCAGCAGTTCCTACAGGGGGCGGGAGACCCAGTACTTC.

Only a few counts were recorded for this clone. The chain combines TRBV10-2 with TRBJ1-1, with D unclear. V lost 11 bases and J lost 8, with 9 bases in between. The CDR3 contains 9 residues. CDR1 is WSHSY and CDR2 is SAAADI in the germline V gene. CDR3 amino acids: CAPSGEAFF. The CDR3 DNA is TGCGCCCCGTCGGGAGAAGCTTTCTTT.

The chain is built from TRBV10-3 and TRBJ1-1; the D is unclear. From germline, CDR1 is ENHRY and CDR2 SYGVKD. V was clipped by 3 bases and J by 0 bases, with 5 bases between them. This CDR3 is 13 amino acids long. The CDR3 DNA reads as TGTGCCATCAGTGAACAGTTGAACACTGAAGCTTTCTTT. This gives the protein CAISEQLNTEAFF.

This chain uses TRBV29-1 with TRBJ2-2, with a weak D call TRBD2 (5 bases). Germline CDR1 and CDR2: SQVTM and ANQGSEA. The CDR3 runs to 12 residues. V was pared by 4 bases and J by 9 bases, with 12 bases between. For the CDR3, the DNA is TGCAGCGTTGGGGAGACGTATAGGGAGCTGTTTTTT. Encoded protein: CSVGETYRELFF.

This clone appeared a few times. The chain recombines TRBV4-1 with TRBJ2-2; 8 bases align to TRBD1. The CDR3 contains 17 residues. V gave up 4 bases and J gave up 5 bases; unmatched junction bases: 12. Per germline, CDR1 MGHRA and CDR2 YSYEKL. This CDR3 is CASSRRSQGAETGELFF. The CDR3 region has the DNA TGCGCCAGCAGCCGCCGATCCCAGGGGGCGGAAACCGGGGAGCTGTTTTTT.

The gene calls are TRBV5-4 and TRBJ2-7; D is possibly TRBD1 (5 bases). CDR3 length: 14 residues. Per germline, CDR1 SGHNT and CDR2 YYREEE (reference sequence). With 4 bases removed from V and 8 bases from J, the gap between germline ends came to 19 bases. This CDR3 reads CASSTSAQGSQQYF. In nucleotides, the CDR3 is TGTGCCAGCAGCACCTCCGCGCAGGGCTCGCAGCAGTACTTC.

CDR3 region: CASSLVRGTGGAIQETQYF. CDR3 nucleotide sequence: TGCGCCAGCAGCTTGGTACGGGGGACAGGGGGCGCGATCCAAGAGACCCAGTACTTC. The V and J genes are TRBV5-1 and TRBJ2-5, with 12 bases fitting TRBD1. Trimming at V came to 0 bases and at J to 1 base, leaving 10 bases not matched to a gene. Germline lookup yields CDR1 SGHRS and CDR2 YFSETQ. The CDR3 has 19 amino acids.

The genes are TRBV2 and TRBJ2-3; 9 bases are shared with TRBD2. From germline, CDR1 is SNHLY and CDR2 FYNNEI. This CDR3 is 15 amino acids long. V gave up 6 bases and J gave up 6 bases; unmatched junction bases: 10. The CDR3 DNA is TGTGCCAGCAGCCCGGGACTAGCCAGGGCGGATACGCAGTATTTT. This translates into CASSPGLARADTQYF.

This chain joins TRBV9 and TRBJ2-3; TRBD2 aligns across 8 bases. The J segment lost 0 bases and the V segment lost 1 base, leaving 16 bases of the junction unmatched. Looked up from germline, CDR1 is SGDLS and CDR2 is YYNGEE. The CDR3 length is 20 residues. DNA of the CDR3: TGTGCCAGCAGCGTAAGCGGTAGCGGGACCTTACCTACTAGCACAGATACGCAGTATTTT. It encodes CASSVSGSGTLPTSTDTQYF.

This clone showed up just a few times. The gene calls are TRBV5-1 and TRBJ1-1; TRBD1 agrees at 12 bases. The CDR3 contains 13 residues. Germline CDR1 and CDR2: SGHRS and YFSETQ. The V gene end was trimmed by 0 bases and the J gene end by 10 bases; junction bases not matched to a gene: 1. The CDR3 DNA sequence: TGCGCCAGCAGCTTGGGGGACAGGGGGCGAGCTTTCTTT. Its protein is CASSLGDRGRAFF.